The clone carrying this T cell receptor (beta chain) was observed a handful of times. Its cognate antigen is unknown. The sample originates from a study of OX40 agonist ivuxolimab in advanced cancers. Across the study: All patients had ivuxolimab intravenously every 2 weeks at 0.01 to 10 mg/kg. Three partial responders included one hepatocellular carcinoma patient and two cutaneous melanoma patients. General study findings and limits: Fewer expanded clones were found on average in CD4+ than in CD8+ T cells.

Clones were sequenced by immunoSEQ multiplex PCR, and TCRdb holds only the in-frame ones, with some missing. The table shows some 80,000 clones, with approximately 85% occurring only once. The source material was CD4+ or CD8+ T cells sorted from blood, sampled in a trial of the OX40 agonist ivuxolimab. This TCR was sampled from an adult with an advanced solid tumor such as melanoma, head and neck, liver or kidney cancer.

The CDR3 sequence: CSVLAGPYEQYF. The DNA of the CDR3 is TGCAGCGTTCTAGCGGGACCCTACGAGCAGTACTTC. This sequence joins TRBV29-1 and TRBJ2-7, with 9 bases that match TRBD2. Trimming cost V 5 bases and J 2 bases; bases outside gene matches: 1. The germline CDR1 and CDR2 sequences are SQVTM and ANQGSEA. This CDR3 has 12 amino acids.